These 21 T cell receptor beta chains share one sample of origin, sequenced in a study of beta chain features in type 1 diabetes (dated by TCRdb to the late 2010s). Study-level results and caveats: Type 1 diabetes patients showed a moderate but significant shortening of TCRB CDR3 length in all four CD4+ subsets.

These receptors have no identified antigens. Preparation of the library involved the immunoSEQ multiplex PCR assay. The entire amount of isolated RNA was reverse transcribed using the High Capacity cDNA Reverse Transcription Kit, so the sequenced TCRB transcripts were expressed ones. Sourced from immuneACCESS, this table was stored by TCRdb with only in-frame sequences that have V and J called. A share of the clones is absent; for the studies checked, an unresolved V gene accounts for under half, and the remainder has no known explanation. The sample records 600,000 or so clones, about an eighth of which are singletons. Clones ranked in the top ten supply nearly 0.04% of the sample. Sequenced sample: naive CD4+ T cells from blood. Sample cell subset or site, as interpreted from the label and publication: true naive CD4+ T cells. Receptors were obtained from a man in his late teens or twenties with type 1 diabetes.

This chain links TRBV30 with TRBJ2-3; 9 bases agree with TRBD2. Germline V gene data show CDR1 as GTSNPN and CDR2 as SVGIG (reference sequence). The junction had 1 base not matched to a gene; V was cut back by 2 bases and J by 4 bases. The CDR3 length is 13 residues. The CDR3 sequence: CAWSRTSADTQYF. CDR3 DNA sequence: TGTGCCTGGAGTCGGACTAGCGCAGATACGCAGTATTTT.

This clone was observed a few times. The chain recombines TRBV10-3 with TRBJ1-2; 9 bases are a match to TRBD1. The germline V gene has CDR1 ENHRY and CDR2 SYGVKD. The CDR3 contains 13 residues. V was pared by 7 bases and J by 8 bases, with 8 bases of the junction left unmatched. The CDR3 loop is CAIMGDRAGGYTF. The CDR3 coding sequence is TGTGCCATCATGGGGGACAGGGCTGGAGGCTACACCTTC.

The chain carries TRBV6-5 and TRBJ1-1; possible D gene TRBD1, 5 bases. Deletions cut 10 bases from V and 1 base from J, with 13 bases between. From germline, CDR1 is MNHEY and CDR2 SVGAGI. The CDR3 has 13 residues. CDR3 in DNA: TGTGCCATTCAGGGTTCGGGGAACACTGAAGCTTTCTTT. Translated, it gives CAIQGSGNTEAFF.

The rearrangement uses TRBV30 and TRBJ1-1, with D perhaps TRBD1 (6 bases). The CDR3 spans 15 residues. V gave up 3 bases and J gave up 10 bases, with 24 bases separating them. The germline V gene has CDR1 GTSNPN and CDR2 SVGIG (reference sequence). The CDR3 region is CAWSLGFGGPSRAFF. CDR3 DNA sequence: TGTGCCTGGAGCCTAGGGTTCGGGGGGCCCTCCCGAGCTTTCTTT.

The chain carries TRBV7-9 and TRBJ2-5; 8 bases are a match to TRBD2. The CDR3 loop spans 14 amino acids. V trimming: 7 bases; J trimming: 3 bases; junction bases outside the gene matches: 7. Germline CDR1 SEHNR, CDR2 FQNEAQ (reference sequence). In nucleotides, the CDR3 is TGTGCCAGCACCTTGGCGGGGGGCGAAGAGACCCAGTACTTC. It encodes CASTLAGGEETQYF.

The chain uses TRBV9 and TRBJ2-3; the D is unclear. The CDR3 consists of 13 residues. CDR1 and CDR2 from the germline V gene are SGDLS and YYNGEE. V lost 0 bases, J lost 2 bases, and 4 bases lay in between. The CDR3 loop reads CASSVANTDTQYF. In DNA, the CDR3 is TGTGCCAGCAGCGTAGCCAACACAGATACGCAGTATTTT.

In this sample, this clone turned up a few times. V usage is TRBV25-1 and J usage is TRBJ2-4; no definite D call. CDR3 length: 13 amino acids. Between the trimmed V and J ends, which lost 3 bases and 3 bases, there was a span of 6 bases. The germline gives CDR1 MGHDK, CDR2 SYGVNS. DNA of the CDR3: TGTGCCAGCAGTGAGTCCGGCAAAAACATTCAGTACTTC. As protein: CASSESGKNIQYF.

This clone was seen only a few times. The chain carries TRBV6-6 and TRBJ1-5, with unresolved D. Germline CDR1 and CDR2: MNHNY and SVGAGI (reference sequence). V was shortened by 6 bases and J by 2 bases, with 11 bases between the two germline ends. The length of the CDR3 is 14 residues. The CDR3 nucleotides are TGTGCCAGCAGCCTAGAATCGGGCAATCAGCCCCAGCATTTT. It translates to CASSLESGNQPQHF.

This clone was counted only a few times. This chain connects TRBV30 to TRBJ1-2; the match to TRBD1 covers 8 bases. Germline CDR1 GTSNPN, CDR2 SVGIG (reference sequence). J gave up 8 bases and V 5 bases, and 7 bases lay outside the gene matches. The CDR3 runs to 12 residues. Here the CDR3 DNA reads TGTGCCTGGGGGAGGACAGGGTTAGGCTACACCTTC. Residues: CAWGRTGLGYTF. The entire variable domain, with the rest obtained from reference TRBV30 and TRBJ1-2, is as follows: SQTIHQWPATLVQPVGSPLSLECTVEGTSNPNLYWYRQAAGRGLQLLFYSVGIGQISSEVPQNLSASRPQDRQFILSSKKLLLSDSGFYLCAWGRTGLGYTFGSGTRLTVV.

This clone was detected only a few times. The V and J genes are TRBV30 and TRBJ1-4; D call uncertain. CDR1 and CDR2 (germline): GTSNPN, SVGIG (reference sequence). This CDR3 has 13 amino acids. V lost 2 bases to trimming and J lost 3 bases, with 7 bases between them. CDR3 sequence reads: CAWSSGPNEKLFF. The CDR3 DNA reads as TGTGCCTGGAGTTCAGGACCTAATGAAAAACTGTTTTTT.

The genes are TRBV7-9 and TRBJ2-4; 7 bases fit TRBD2. The CDR3 length is 16 residues. The V gene end was trimmed by 1 base and the J gene end by 3 bases; junction bases not matched to a gene: 6. The germline V gene encodes CDR1 SEHNR and CDR2 FQNEAQ (reference sequence). The CDR3 loop reads CASSLGAGVDKNIQYF. CDR3 nucleotide sequence: TGTGCCAGCAGCTTAGGCGCGGGGGTCGACAAAAACATTCAGTACTTC. The full variable domain, its missing parts supplied by reference TRBV7-9 and TRBJ2-4, is DTGVSQNPRHKITKRGQNVTFRCDPISEHNRLYWYRQTLGQGPEFLTYFQNEAQLEKSRLLSDRFSAERPKGSFSTLEIQRTEQGDSAMYLCASSLGAGVDKNIQYFGAGTRLSVL.

V and J are TRBV10-3 and TRBJ1-1, with no clear D. Deletions cut 1 base from V and 12 bases from J, with 12 bases between. This CDR3 has 12 amino acids. Germline V lookup: CDR1 ENHRY, CDR2 SYGVKD. CDR3 sequence: CAISEFGRLTFF. The CDR3 DNA reads as TGTGCCATCAGTGAGTTTGGCAGATTAACTTTCTTT.

V gene TRBV30 combines with J gene TRBJ1-6; tentatively, D is TRBD1 (5 bases). With 3 bases removed from V and 0 bases from J, the gap between germline ends came to 18 bases. The CDR3 covers 18 residues. Germline assignment: CDR1 GTSNPN and CDR2 SVGIG (reference sequence). CDR3 sequence: CAWSTPGGRDSYNSPLHF. In DNA form, the CDR3 reads TGTGCCTGGAGCACCCCGGGGGGAAGGGACTCCTATAATTCACCCCTCCACTTT.

This clone was counted only a few times. This chain uses TRBV14 with TRBJ2-2, with TRBD1 identical over 8 bases. Losses at the gene ends were 4 bases for V and 7 bases for J; bases not matched to a gene: 8. This CDR3 has 15 amino acids. From germline, CDR1 is SGHDN and CDR2 FVKESK. This CDR3 reads CASSLRGQGGGELFF. CDR3 nucleotide sequence: TGTGCCAGCAGCCTTCGCGGACAGGGCGGCGGGGAGCTGTTTTTT.

This clone has just one count. Other DNA sequences from this sample encode an identical CDR3 as well. This chain uses TRBV7-2 with TRBJ2-7; TRBD2 matches 10 bases. Germline CDR1 and CDR2: SGHTA and FQGNSA. The CDR3 contains 15 residues. With 1 base clipped from V and 4 bases from J, the junction kept 4 bases outside the gene matches. CDR3 nucleotide sequence: TGTGCCAGCAGCTTAGTCGCTAGCGGGGGTTACGAGCAGTACTTC. This sequence encodes CASSLVASGGYEQYF.

This chain connects TRBV5-4 to TRBJ2-1; 9 bases line up with TRBD2. The CDR3 covers 15 residues. The junction had 12 bases not matched to a gene; V was cut back by 4 bases and J by 10 bases. CDR1 and CDR2 from the germline V gene are SGHNT and YYREEE (reference sequence). The CDR3 sequence: CASSPEVAGVGEQFF. The CDR3 DNA reads TGTGCCAGCAGCCCGGAGGTAGCGGGAGTAGGAGAGCAGTTCTTC.

This clone was counted a few times. The V call is TRBV30, the J call TRBJ1-2, with TRBD1 matching 9 bases. Looked up from germline, CDR1 is GTSNPN and CDR2 is SVGIG (reference sequence). This CDR3 has 15 residues. With 1 base clipped from V and 3 bases from J, the junction kept 6 bases outside the gene matches. CDR3 protein: CAWSGGGTGHYGYTF. The CDR3 DNA sequence: TGTGCCTGGAGTGGAGGAGGGACAGGGCACTATGGCTACACCTTC.

This clone was seen a handful of times. V and J are TRBV25-1 and TRBJ2-5, with 8 nucleotides matching TRBD2. This CDR3 is built from 15 residues. J was trimmed by 5 bases and V by 5 bases; bases with no gene match: 10. The germline CDR1 and CDR2 sequences are MGHDK and SYGVNS. The CDR3 spells CASSPAGVRGETQYF. CDR3 in DNA: TGTGCCAGCAGTCCAGCGGGGGTGAGGGGGGAGACCCAGTACTTC.

V gene TRBV5-1 combines with J gene TRBJ2-7; D gene ambiguous. The CDR3 length is 13 residues. In germline, CDR1 is SGHRS, CDR2 YFSETQ. V dropped 4 bases and J dropped 1 base, with 9 bases sitting between them. In DNA form, the CDR3 reads TGCGCCAGCAGCGGCCTGGAATCCTACGAGCAGTACTTC. Amino acid sequence: CASSGLESYEQYF.

This rearrangement joins TRBV7-2 to TRBJ2-5; tentative D call: TRBD2 (5 bases). V lost 3 bases and J lost 4, with 12 bases in between. CDR1 is SGHTA and CDR2 is FQGNSA in the germline V gene. There are 14 residues in the CDR3. This CDR3 reads CASSFQLERETQYF. In DNA form, the CDR3 reads TGTGCCAGCAGCTTCCAACTAGAACGAGAGACCCAGTACTTC.

The chain couples TRBV5-6 to TRBJ2-1; perhaps TRBD1 as D (6 bases). The V end was cut by 4 bases, the J end by 6 bases, with 11 bases between. The CDR3 is made up of 13 amino acids. Germline assignment: CDR1 SGHDT and CDR2 YYEEEE. The CDR3: CASSRQVPNEQFF. Written as DNA, the CDR3 is TGTGCCAGCAGCCGACAGGTACCCAATGAGCAGTTCTTC.